This T cell receptor beta chain was obtained from a study of metastatic and nonmetastatic thyroid tumors. General study points: Malignant thyroid tumors reportedly exceeded benign nodules significantly in TCR beta diversity, with the difference appearing in blood and tumor.

Until they underwent thyroid surgery, no patient had received any treatment. Germline V gene data show CDR1 as SEHNR and CDR2 as FQNEAQ (reference sequence). With 3 bases removed from V and 7 bases from J, the gap between germline ends came to 7 bases. This CDR3 has 12 residues. TCRdb reprocessed the PCR reads via MiXCR. This repertoire shows about 60,000 clones, 15% to 20% found once; its top ten account for roughly a tenth. This clone was picked up many times. The antigen remains unidentified. The chain employs TRBV7-9 and TRBJ2-1; no clear D gene. The source material was blood. The TCR was taken from a male donor with papillary thyroid cancer or a benign thyroid nodule (not recorded which). Some clones in this sample may be carry-over from other donors' samples. The chain's CDR3 is CASSFGANEQFF. As DNA, the CDR3 is TGTGCCAGCAGCTTTGGAGCGAATGAGCAGTTCTTC.